Reported below is one TCR beta chain. This CDR3 is 14 amino acids long. V gave up 10 bases and J gave up 0 bases; unmatched junction bases: 7. CDR1 LNHDA and CDR2 SQIVND come from the germline V gene (reference sequence). Study processing details: Estimation of nucleated cell counts relied on the amplification of reference gene primers. The data were produced by immunoSEQ multiplex PCR, yet TCRdb's version contains in-frame clones alone and is incomplete. V, J and clone size are those of that table, while D and trimming were read from the DNA. Of 300,000 to 450,000 clones listed, roughly 90% are singletons. These data belong to a study of blood T cell repertoires in COVID-19. About the study: Samples taken during acute and convalescent COVID-19 were collected in the United States, Italy and Spain.

The receptor was derived from a young woman with COVID-19, enrolled during active disease. Sequenced material: peripheral blood. The chain is built from TRBV19 and TRBJ2-7; 9 positions match TRBD1. The CDR3 reads CATGQGWGSYEQYF. The CDR3 coding sequence is TGTGCCACCGGACAGGGGTGGGGCTCCTACGAGCAGTACTTC.